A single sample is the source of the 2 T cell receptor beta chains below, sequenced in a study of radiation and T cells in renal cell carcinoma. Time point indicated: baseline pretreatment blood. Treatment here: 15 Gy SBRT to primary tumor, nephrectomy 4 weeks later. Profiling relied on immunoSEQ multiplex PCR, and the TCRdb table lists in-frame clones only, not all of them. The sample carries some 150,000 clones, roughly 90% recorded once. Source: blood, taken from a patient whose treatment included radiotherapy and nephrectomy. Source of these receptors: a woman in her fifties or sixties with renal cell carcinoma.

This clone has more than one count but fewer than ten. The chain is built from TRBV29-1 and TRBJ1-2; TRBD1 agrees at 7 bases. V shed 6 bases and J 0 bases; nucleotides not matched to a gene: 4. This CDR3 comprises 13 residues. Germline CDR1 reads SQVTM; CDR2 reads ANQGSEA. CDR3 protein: CSVRTGANYGYTF. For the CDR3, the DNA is TGCAGCGTCAGGACAGGAGCTAACTATGGCTACACCTTC.

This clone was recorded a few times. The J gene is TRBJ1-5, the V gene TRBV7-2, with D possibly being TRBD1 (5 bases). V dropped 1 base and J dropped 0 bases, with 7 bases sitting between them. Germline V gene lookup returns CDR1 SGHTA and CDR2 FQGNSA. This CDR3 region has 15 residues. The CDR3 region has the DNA TGTGCCAGCAGCTTAGGACAGTATAGCAATCAGCCCCAGCATTTT. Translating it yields CASSLGQYSNQPQHF.